This T cell receptor (beta chain) originates from a study of blood T cells in healthy people across ages. It was with a sample-barcoded 5' primer and a J-beta primer mix that a second PCR of roughly 7 to 11 cycles was run. TCRdb processed the 5' RACE reads anew with MiXCR; each CDR3 protein has one entry. The sample has around 750,000 distinct CDR3 sequences; 53% are singletons. Many counts were recorded for this clonotype. Germline V lookup: CDR1 DFQATT, CDR2 SNEGSKA (reference sequence). The CDR3 contains 17 residues. The ends were cut back, 3 bases at V and 0 bases at J, with 15 bases in the middle.

Sample: blood. The clonotype originates from an elderly man in good health. The chain is built from TRBV20-1 and TRBJ1-6, with D unresolved. In DNA form, the CDR3 reads TGCAGTGCTAGTGGGCCACCCGGAAGCTCCTATAATTCACCCCTCCACTTT. Translation gives CSASGPPGSSYNSPLHF.